A selection of T cell receptor beta chains follows, all from one sample in a study of glioma-infiltrating T cells after dendritic cell vaccination. Repertoires were generated with immunoSEQ multiplex PCR, while TCRdb's copy carries only in-frame clones and drops some. The sample consists of roughly 85,000 clones, about 85% of them appearing once. The sample was blood, taken after dendritic cell vaccination. These TCRs come from a human donor with glioblastoma. The CDR3 runs from the conserved cysteine through the conserved F or W. D genes are given only for firm matches. The size field is filled for only some rows; it gives once, few, many or a size class.

d_call clone_size cdr3_length j_call v_call cdr3_nt cdr3_aa
TRBD2 - 17 TRBJ2-3 TRBV11-3 TGTGCCAGCAGCGAGAGAGAGGCGGGAGGGGGCACAGATACGCAGTATTTT CASSEREAGGGTDTQYF
TRBD1 - 16 TRBJ1-2 TRBV14 TGTGCCAGCAGCCAAGATACAGGGGGAAGATACTATGGCTACACCTTC CASSQDTGGRYYGYTF
- - 16 TRBJ1-2 TRBV25-1 TGTGCCAGCAGTGAATGGGGGCAGGTCGGGAACTATGGCTACACCTTC CASSEWGQVGNYGYTF
TRBD1 - 15 TRBJ2-3 TRBV29-1 TGCAGCGCCCCTAAGGACAGGGGGGAGACAGATACGCAGTATTTT CSAPKDRGETDTQYF
- many 12 TRBJ2-7 TRBV5-3 TGTGCCAGCAGCTTGTCGTCCTACGAGCAGTACTTC CASSLSSYEQYF
- - 15 TRBJ1-4 TRBV5-1 TGCGCCAGCAGCAGGTCGACAGGAATTAATGAAAAACTGTTTTTT CASSRSTGINEKLFF
- - 15 TRBJ1-4 TRBV7-8 TGTGCCAGCAGCTTAGATCGAGCAACTAATGAAAAACTGTTTTTT CASSLDRATNEKLFF
TRBD2 - 15 TRBJ2-5 TRBV5-1 TGCGCCAGCACGGGAGCGGGGCGGGGTCAAGAGACCCAGTACTTC CASTGAGRGQETQYF
- - 15 TRBJ1-1 TRBV9 TGTGCCAGCAGCGTAGATGGACACCTGAACACTGAAGCTTTCTTT CASSVDGHLNTEAFF
TRBD2 - 16 TRBJ2-1 TRBV28 TGTGCCAGCAGTTTAGAACGGGGGGTCGGCTACAATGAGCAGTTCTTC CASSLERGVGYNEQFF
TRBD1 few 15 TRBJ1-1 TRBV6-1 TGTGCCAGCAGTGAACCGGGACAGGTGGACACTGAAGCTTTCTTT CASSEPGQVDTEAFF
- - 13 TRBJ2-7 TRBV28 TGTGCCAGCAAAGCTCCCGCTTCCTACGAGCAGTACTTC CASKAPASYEQYF
TRBD2 - 16 TRBJ2-3 TRBV5-1 TGCGCCAGCAGCGCTCTAGCGGGGGGGCTGTCAGATACGCAGTATTTT CASSALAGGLSDTQYF
- - 16 TRBJ2-7 TRBV7-9 TGTGCCAGCAGCTTAGCGGTTGCGGGCAGCAACTACGAGCAGTACTTC CASSLAVAGSNYEQYF
- - 16 TRBJ1-2 TRBV5-8 TGTGCCAGCAATCCAGCGGGACGCCCGGGTCCCTATGGCTACACCTTC CASNPAGRPGPYGYTF
- - 13 TRBJ1-3 TRBV5-1 TGCGCCAGCAGCCCGGACACGGGAAACACCATATATTTT CASSPDTGNTIYF
TRBD1 once 15 TRBJ2-7 TRBV6-5 TGTGCCAGCAGCCAAGACAGGGGGCGCCTCTACGAGCAGTACTTC CASSQDRGRLYEQYF
TRBD1 - 12 TRBJ1-1 TRBV27 TGTGCCAGCAGTGTCACAGGGGCAAATGCTTTCTTT CASSVTGANAFF
- few 16 TRBJ2-2 TRBV4-1 TGCGCCAGCAGCCAGGCGCTCGGGACTCATACCGGGGAGCTGTTTTTT CASSQALGTHTGELFF
TRBD1 - 17 TRBJ2-3 TRBV27 TGTGCCAGCAGTTCAACCGCCGGGACAGGGGGTTGGGATACGCAGTATTTT CASSSTAGTGGWDTQYF
TRBD1 - 16 TRBJ2-2 TRBV4-1 TGCGCCAGCAGCCAAGTCCGGGACAGCAACACCGGGGAGCTGTTTTTT CASSQVRDSNTGELFF
- - 15 TRBJ2-3 TRBV14 TGTGCCAGCAGCCCTAACGGGGGGCCGGCAGATACGCAGTATTTT CASSPNGGPADTQYF
- - 14 TRBJ2-7 TRBV19 TGTGCCAGTAGTAAAAACAGCTTTTCCTACGAGCAGTACTTC CASSKNSFSYEQYF
- - 14 TRBJ2-7 TRBV5-4 TGTGCCAGCAGTCAGGATTCAGGGGCCTACGAGCAGTACTTC CASSQDSGAYEQYF
TRBD2 - 16 TRBJ2-2 TRBV19 TGTGCCAGTAGTATAGATCTGGCGGGGGGCACCGGGGAGCTGTTTTTT CASSIDLAGGTGELFF
TRBD1 - 17 TRBJ2-1 TRBV5-1 TGCGCCAGCAGCTTTTACTCCGGGACAGGGAGGGGCAATGAGCAGTTCTTC CASSFYSGTGRGNEQFF
- - 14 TRBJ2-3 TRBV29-1 TGCAGCGTTGGACAGGATGAGAGCACAGATACGCAGTATTTT CSVGQDESTDTQYF